This entry lists 30 T cell receptor beta chains sequenced from one sample in a study of cytomegalovirus exposure and HLA in healthy donors. Primers included in the PCR were 60 Vbeta and 13 Jbeta primers. Clones were read by immunoSEQ multiplex PCR, and TCRdb kept only the in-frame ones, dropping some. The sample shows 80,000 or so clones, roughly two thirds of them seen only once. Sequencing was carried out using PBMCs. The receptors were sampled from a man in his sixties in good health and CMV-seropositive.

The rearrangement uses TRBV11-3 and TRBJ2-5; 7 bases match TRBD1. Unmatched junction bases numbered 7, after V lost 1 base and J lost 5 bases. This CDR3 spans 15 amino acids. Looked up from germline, CDR1 is SGHNT and CDR2 is YENEEA. Here the CDR3 reads CASSLGLQGSETQYF. DNA for the CDR3: TGTGCCAGCAGCTTAGGCTTACAGGGGAGTGAGACCCAGTACTTC. The complete variable domain, with remaining parts taken from reference TRBV11-3 and TRBJ2-5, reads EAGVVQSPRYKIIEKKQPVAFWCNPISGHNTLYWYLQNLGQGPELLIRYENEEAVDDSQLPKDRFSAERLKGVDSTLKIQPAELGDSAVYLCASSLGLQGSETQYFGPGTRLLVL.

The rearrangement uses TRBV25-1 and TRBJ2-2, with a tentative D call TRBD1 (5 bases). The CDR3 contains 15 residues. V was cut by 4 bases and J by 3 bases, with 12 bases left in between. CDR1 is MGHDK, CDR2 SYGVNS, per germline. The CDR3 DNA sequence: TGTGCCAGCAGTGGCTGGGGCAAAGACACCGGGGAGCTGTTTTTT. Translating it yields CASSGWGKDTGELFF. The whole variable domain, remainder taken from reference TRBV25-1 and TRBJ2-2, is EADIYQTPRYLVIGTGKKITLECSQTMGHDKMYWYQQDPGMELHLIHYSYGVNSTEKGDLSSESTVSRIRTEHFPLTLESARPSHTSQYLCASSGWGKDTGELFFGEGSRLTVL.

In this sample, this clone turned up a few times. The V call is TRBV7-2, the J call TRBJ2-7; 12 bases are shared with TRBD1. Looked up from germline, CDR1 is SGHTA and CDR2 is FQGNSA. V was pared by 5 bases and J by 7 bases, with 6 bases of the junction left unmatched. The CDR3 is 14 amino acids. CDR3 protein: CASSPRDRGREQYF. The CDR3 nucleotides are TGTGCCAGCAGCCCACGGGACAGGGGGCGTGAGCAGTACTTC.

This clone came up a few times. The V gene is TRBV10-1, the J gene TRBJ2-1; possibly TRBD1 for D (6 bases). The CDR3 is 16 residues long. V lost 4 bases to trimming and J lost 5 bases, with 18 bases between them. The germline CDR1 and CDR2 sequences are WNHNN and SYGVQD (reference sequence). CDR3 region: CASSASQGFPHNEQFF. Here the CDR3 DNA reads TGCGCCAGCAGTGCCTCACAGGGCTTCCCCCACAATGAGCAGTTCTTC.

This chain links TRBV7-2 with TRBJ2-3; 7 positions match TRBD2. Germline trimming cut 0 bases from V and 6 bases from J; bases unmatched to any gene: 9. The CDR3 contains 16 residues. Germline CDR1 is SGHTA and CDR2 is FQGNSA. The CDR3 region is CASSLALAVRSDTQYF. Written as DNA, the CDR3 is TGTGCCAGCAGCTTAGCGCTAGCGGTACGTTCGGATACGCAGTATTTT.

The rearrangement joins TRBV5-1 to TRBJ1-5; D is uncertain. Trimming took 2 bases from V and 2 from J, leaving 8 bases between them. Looked up from germline, CDR1 is SGHRS and CDR2 is YFSETQ. The CDR3 sequence is 14 residues long. CDR3 sequence (DNA): TGCGCCAGCAGCTTCGGAGCGGGCAATCAGCCCCAGCATTTT. Residues: CASSFGAGNQPQHF.

This chain connects TRBV9 to TRBJ2-5; 8 bases align to TRBD1. Losses at the gene ends were 0 bases for V and 5 bases for J; bases not matched to a gene: 6. The CDR3 covers 15 residues. Germline-derived CDR1 and CDR2 are SGDLS and YYNGEE. CDR3: CASSVVGQGGETQYF. The CDR3 nucleotides read TGTGCCAGCAGCGTAGTAGGACAGGGCGGGGAGACCCAGTACTTC.

This clone was seen more than once but under ten times. The J gene is TRBJ1-2, the V gene TRBV14, with D hard to call. The CDR3 totals 15 residues. Per the germline V gene, CDR1 is SGHDN and CDR2 is FVKESK. The ends were cut back, 0 bases at V and 3 bases at J, with 11 bases in the middle. DNA for the CDR3: TGTGCCAGCAGCCAAGAAAGGTCAGGTTACTATGGCTACACCTTC. Translation gives CASSQERSGYYGYTF.

V is TRBV6-5 and J is TRBJ1-5; D remains ambiguous. Trimming took off 3 bases at V and 7 bases at J, with 7 bases between the two ends. CDR3 length: 12 amino acids. CDR1 and CDR2 (germline): MNHEY, SVGAGI. CDR3 coding DNA: TGTGCCAGCAGTTATGCGGGGCAGCCCCAGCATTTT. Translating it yields CASSYAGQPQHF.

V gene TRBV19 combines with J gene TRBJ1-2, with D possibly TRBD1 on 6 matching bases. The CDR3 contains 13 residues. Trimming took off 8 bases at V and 8 bases at J, with 18 bases between the two ends. From germline, CDR1 is LNHDA and CDR2 SQIVND (reference sequence). The CDR3: CASRSAGAPGYTF. CDR3 nucleotides: TGTGCCAGTCGGAGTGCGGGGGCCCCCGGCTACACCTTC.

The chain recombines TRBV10-3 with TRBJ2-7; D gene uncertain. Trimming stripped 4 bases from V and 2 bases from J, with 12 bases between. The CDR3 loop spans 14 amino acids. Per the germline V gene, CDR1 is ENHRY and CDR2 is SYGVKD. The CDR3 nucleotides read TGTGCCATCAGTGGTCCAGCGTCAACCTACGAGCAGTACTTC. Its protein is CAISGPASTYEQYF.

The CDR3 is CASTMRETRSSYNEQFF. The CDR3 region has the DNA TGTGCCAGCACTATGAGGGAAACGCGTAGCTCCTACAATGAGCAGTTCTTC. V and J are TRBV7-9 and TRBJ2-1, with a tentative D call TRBD2 (5 bases). V gave up 7 bases and J gave up 0 bases, with 19 bases separating them. The CDR3 runs to 17 residues. Looked up from germline, CDR1 is SEHNR and CDR2 is FQNEAQ (reference sequence).

This sequence joins TRBV13 and TRBJ2-2, with D unresolved. Trimming left V 3 bases short and J 1 base short, with 9 bases between. This CDR3 contains 15 residues. Germline V gene sequence: CDR1 PRHDT, CDR2 FYEKMQ (reference sequence). Here the CDR3 DNA reads TGTGCCAGCAGCTTCTGGCAGGAGAACACCGGGGAGCTGTTTTTT. It codes for CASSFWQENTGELFF.

CDR3 in amino acids: CAWSVGLLLGSPLHF. In nucleotides, the CDR3 is TGTGCCTGGAGTGTAGGACTCCTACTGGGTTCACCCCTCCACTTT. This rearrangement joins TRBV30 to TRBJ1-6; D not certain. The CDR3 length is 15 residues. V was trimmed by 0 bases and J by 9 bases, leaving 15 bases between them. Germline V lookup: CDR1 GTSNPN, CDR2 SVGIG (reference sequence).

The gene calls are TRBV6-6 and TRBJ1-2; 10 positions match TRBD1. The germline gives CDR1 MNHNY, CDR2 SVGAGI (reference sequence). This CDR3 region has 14 residues. V shed 7 bases and J 4 bases; nucleotides not matched to a gene: 6. As DNA, the CDR3 is TGTGCCAGCACCTCGACAGGGGGCGGCTATGGCTACACCTTC. Encoded protein: CASTSTGGGYGYTF.

The rearrangement links TRBV4-3 to TRBJ2-1; TRBD2 aligns across 14 bases. Germline V gene lookup returns CDR1 LGHNA and CDR2 YSLEER. The CDR3 totals 15 residues. The V and J ends lost 5 bases and 6 bases, in that order; junction bases with no gene match: 3. The CDR3 region is CASSLTSGGANEQFF. CDR3 DNA: TGCGCCAGCAGCTTGACTAGCGGGGGGGCCAATGAGCAGTTCTTC.

V gene TRBV4-3 combines with J gene TRBJ2-1, with unresolved D. Germline values: CDR1 LGHNA, CDR2 YSLEER. The CDR3 contains 16 residues. Trimming stripped 0 bases from V and 6 bases from J, with 15 bases between. The CDR3 sequence: CASSQDTFPPGNEQFF. For the CDR3, the DNA is TGCGCCAGCAGCCAAGATACGTTCCCCCCCGGCAATGAGCAGTTCTTC.

The sample holds a few counts of this clone. The chain joins TRBV11-2 to TRBJ1-3; weak D call: TRBD1 (6 bases). There are 17 residues in the CDR3. Germline CDR1 is SGHAT and CDR2 is FQNNGV. V lost 4 bases and J 2 bases, leaving 18 bases between the germline ends. The CDR3 coding sequence is TGTGCCAGCAGCTCCAGCGCTACAGGGAGAGCTGGAAACACCATATATTTT. Amino acids: CASSSSATGRAGNTIYF.

This chain uses TRBV30 with TRBJ2-7, with TRBD1 as a possible D gene (5 bases). The germline gives CDR1 GTSNPN, CDR2 SVGIG (reference sequence). Trimming removed 5 bases at V and 0 bases at J, with 11 bases between. The CDR3 consists of 13 residues. This CDR3 reads CAWGRQSSYEQYF. The CDR3 nucleotides are TGTGCCTGGGGTAGACAGAGCTCCTACGAGCAGTACTTC. Using reference TRBV30 and TRBJ2-7 for the parts outside the CDR3, the full variable domain is SQTIHQWPATLVQPVGSPLSLECTVEGTSNPNLYWYRQAAGRGLQLLFYSVGIGQISSEVPQNLSASRPQDRQFILSSKKLLLSDSGFYLCAWGRQSSYEQYFGPGTRLTVT.

V and J are TRBV28 and TRBJ1-6, with TRBD1 identical over 8 bases. Germline CDR1 MDHEN, CDR2 SYDVKM. The CDR3 sequence is 15 residues long. The V and J ends lost 3 bases and 5 bases, in that order; junction bases with no gene match: 3. For the CDR3, the DNA is TGTGCCAGCAGTTTGAGGACAGGGCATAATTCACCCCTCCACTTT. Protein sequence: CASSLRTGHNSPLHF.

This chain joins TRBV29-1 and TRBJ2-7; TRBD1 matches at 8 bases. The J segment lost 4 bases and the V segment lost 6 bases, leaving 14 bases of the junction unmatched. Germline-derived CDR1 and CDR2 are SQVTM and ANQGSEA. The CDR3 sequence is 15 residues long. This chain's CDR3 is CSVVERTGYKYEQYF. In DNA form, the CDR3 reads TGCAGCGTCGTTGAAAGGACAGGGTATAAGTACGAGCAGTACTTC.

J is TRBJ2-3 and V is TRBV5-3, with 12 bases identical to TRBD2. TRBV5-3 is given ORF status, its function remaining uncertain. The CDR3 has 17 amino acids. Trimming cost V 2 bases and J 5 bases; bases outside gene matches: 9. The CDR3 nucleotides read TGTGCCAGAAGCTTCTTCGCTAGCGGGAGGGGTGTAGATACGCAGTATTTT. This encodes CARSFFASGRGVDTQYF.

This chain uses TRBV25-1 with TRBJ2-2, with 7 bases fitting TRBD2. Per germline, CDR1 MGHDK and CDR2 SYGVNS. The J segment lost 6 bases and the V segment lost 0 bases, leaving 4 bases of the junction unmatched. The CDR3 totals 15 residues. CDR3 in DNA: TGTGCCAGCAGTGAATATGGGGAGGGATCCGGGGAGCTGTTTTTT. Its protein product is CASSEYGEGSGELFF.

The chain carries TRBV6-1 and TRBJ1-2, with a tentative D call TRBD1 (5 bases). The germline CDR1 and CDR2 sequences are MNHNS and SASEGT. V was shortened by 7 bases and J by 1 base, with 13 bases between the two germline ends. This CDR3 has 14 amino acids. CDR3 coding DNA: TGTGCCAGCATCGGGACTTTCTATAACTATGGCTACACCTTC. It specifies CASIGTFYNYGYTF.

V and J are TRBV10-2 and TRBJ2-2; tentatively, D is TRBD2 (7 bases). This CDR3 contains 16 residues. V dropped 7 bases and J dropped 5 bases, with 20 bases sitting between them. Germline loops: CDR1 WSHSY, CDR2 SAAADI. DNA of the CDR3: TGCGCCAGCACCTCAGGGGCTAGCGGAGAAACCGGGGAGCTGTTTTTT. Translating gives CASTSGASGETGELFF.

The gene calls are TRBV7-3 and TRBJ2-2; maybe TRBD1 (6 bases). V was clipped by 5 bases and J by 3 bases, with 16 bases between them. From germline, CDR1 is SGHTA and CDR2 FQGTGA. The CDR3 is 16 residues long. CDR3 in DNA: TGTGCCAGCAGCCCCCCTGGGGGCGGGTACACCGGGGAGCTGTTTTTT. It specifies CASSPPGGGYTGELFF.

This sequence joins TRBV5-1 and TRBJ2-2, with 15 positions matching TRBD2. From germline, CDR1 is SGHRS and CDR2 YFSETQ. V was pared by 1 base and J by 2 bases, with 6 bases of the junction left unmatched. The CDR3 is made up of 19 amino acids. CDR3 coding DNA: TGCGCCAGCAGCTTGTCAGGACTAGCGGGGGGGAATAACACCGGGGAGCTGTTTTTT. Its protein is CASSLSGLAGGNNTGELFF.

The chain uses TRBV7-2 and TRBJ2-3; no firm D call. V lost 2 bases and J 2 bases, leaving 11 bases between the germline ends. The CDR3 contains 15 residues. CDR1 and CDR2 (germline): SGHTA, FQGNSA. The CDR3 bases are TGTGCCAGCAGCTTAATAGCAACCTCCACAGATACGCAGTATTTT. Encoded protein: CASSLIATSTDTQYF.

The rearrangement links TRBV4-1 to TRBJ1-5, with unresolved D. This CDR3 region has 16 residues. Trimming pared 1 base from V and 0 bases from J, leaving 10 bases between. The germline CDR1 and CDR2 sequences are MGHRA and YSYEKL. This CDR3 reads CASSQGSLSSNQPQHF. The CDR3 nucleotides are TGCGCCAGCAGCCAAGGTTCCTTATCTAGCAATCAGCCCCAGCATTTT.

This clone was counted a single time. The V call is TRBV7-9, the J call TRBJ2-5; 12 positions match TRBD2. The CDR3 runs 15 residues. Germline V gene lookup returns CDR1 SEHNR and CDR2 FQNEAQ (reference sequence). Trimming removed 4 bases from V and 2 bases from J; junction bases left unmatched: 2. Here the CDR3 reads CASSSGLAGQETQYF. CDR3 bases: TGTGCCAGCAGCTCCGGACTAGCGGGGCAAGAGACCCAGTACTTC.